This TCR beta chain was identified during a study of T cell responses to AZD1222 COVID-19 vaccine. This CDR3 region has 15 residues. The junction had 3 bases not matched to a gene; V was cut back by 1 base and J by 1 base. Germline V CDR1 and CDR2: SSHAT, FNYEAQ (reference sequence). For this clone: Antigen: not known.

Study-wide results and limits: White British ancestry dominated among donors, who included more females, and clonal diversity was possibly underestimated. Epitopes outside B.1.351 and B.1.1.7 mutated regions reportedly drew nearly half of spike TCRs.

Clones were sequenced by immunoSEQ multiplex PCR, and TCRdb holds only the in-frame ones, with some missing. The repertoire holds some 170,000 clones, roughly nine tenths seen once, with around 3% in the top ten. The genes are TRBV7-7 and TRBJ1-1; 7 bases match TRBD1. This receptor was identified in an adult in good health. The specimen was peripheral blood, collected on day 0 of AZD1222 vaccination. The CDR3 protein is CASSLVTGENTEAFF. In nucleotides, the CDR3 is TGTGCCAGCAGCTTAGTAACAGGGGAGAACACTGAAGCTTTCTTT.